This T cell receptor beta chain appears in the sequencing data of a study of beta chain features in type 1 diabetes. Details on this clone: Its antigen is unidentified.

V was trimmed by 1 base and J by 4 bases, leaving 16 bases between them. CDR3 length equals 16 residues. Germline loops: CDR1 KGHSH, CDR2 LQKENI. About 110 mL of blood, on average, came from one heparinised draw per donor. CD45RO/CCR7/CD25/CD127/CD95/CD27 sorting isolated CD4+ naive, central memory, regulatory and stem cell-like memory cells. Sequenced material consisted of expressed TCRB transcripts (all of the isolated RNA was reverse transcribed). Profiled with immunoSEQ multiplex PCR; TCRdb holds only in-frame clones, not every one. The table records about 280,000 clones, 15% of them present only once. Study observations and caveats: VDJ junctions sequenced from type 1 diabetes patients showed fewer insertions and more deletions. Shorter TCRB CDR3s, moderately but significantly so, were found in Type 1 diabetes patients in all four CD4+ subsets.

The sequencing sample was made of naive CD4+ T cells from blood. The receptor was isolated from a man between 18 and 35 years old with type 1 diabetes. This chain uses TRBV18 with TRBJ2-5; D might be TRBD2 (5 bases). Written as DNA, the CDR3 is TGTGCCAGCTCACCACGGCCTAGCTATGAGAGAGAGACCCAGTACTTC. This encodes CASSPRPSYERETQYF.